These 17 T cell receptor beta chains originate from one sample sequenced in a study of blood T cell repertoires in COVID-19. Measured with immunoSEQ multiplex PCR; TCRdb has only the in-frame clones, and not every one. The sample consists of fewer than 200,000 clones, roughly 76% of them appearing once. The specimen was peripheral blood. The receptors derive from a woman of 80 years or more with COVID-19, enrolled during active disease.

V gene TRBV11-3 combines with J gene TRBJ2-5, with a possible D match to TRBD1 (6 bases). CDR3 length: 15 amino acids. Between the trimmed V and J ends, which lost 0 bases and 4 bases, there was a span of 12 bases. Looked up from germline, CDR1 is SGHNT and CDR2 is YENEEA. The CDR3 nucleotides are TGTGCCAGCAGCTTAGAGGGACAACCTCTAGAGACCCAGTACTTC. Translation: CASSLEGQPLETQYF.

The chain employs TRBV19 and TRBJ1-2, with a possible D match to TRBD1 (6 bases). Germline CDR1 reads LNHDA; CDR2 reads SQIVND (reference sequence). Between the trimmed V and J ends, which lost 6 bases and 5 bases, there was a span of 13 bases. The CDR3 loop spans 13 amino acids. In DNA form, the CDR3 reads TGTGCCAGTAGCGTGGGACACGCATATGGCTACACCTTC. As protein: CASSVGHAYGYTF.

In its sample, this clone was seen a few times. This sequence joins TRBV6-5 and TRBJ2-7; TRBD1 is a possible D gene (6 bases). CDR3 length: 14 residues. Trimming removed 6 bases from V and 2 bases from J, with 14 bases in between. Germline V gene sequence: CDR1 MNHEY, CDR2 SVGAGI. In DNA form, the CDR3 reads TGTGCCAGCAGGAGGACACAGGGACCCTACGAGCAGTACTTC. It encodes CASRRTQGPYEQYF.

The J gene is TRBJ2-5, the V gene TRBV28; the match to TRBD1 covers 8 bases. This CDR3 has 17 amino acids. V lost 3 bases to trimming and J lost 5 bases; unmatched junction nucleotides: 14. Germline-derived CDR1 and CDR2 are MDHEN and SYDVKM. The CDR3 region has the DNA TGTGCCAGCAGTTTGGGGCTGACAGGGGCCGTAGGGGAGACCCAGTACTTC. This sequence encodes CASSLGLTGAVGETQYF.

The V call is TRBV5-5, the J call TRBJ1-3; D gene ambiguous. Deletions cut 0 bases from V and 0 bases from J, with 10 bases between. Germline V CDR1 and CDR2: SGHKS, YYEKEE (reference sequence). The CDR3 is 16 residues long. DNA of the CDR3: TGTGCCAGCAGCTTGGCCTGGGCCATCTCTGGAAACACCATATATTTT. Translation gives CASSLAWAISGNTIYF.

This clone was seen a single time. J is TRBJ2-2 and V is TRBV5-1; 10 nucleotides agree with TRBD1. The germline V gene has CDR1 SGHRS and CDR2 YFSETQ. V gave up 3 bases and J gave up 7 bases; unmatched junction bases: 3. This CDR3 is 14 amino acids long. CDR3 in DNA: TGCGCCAGCAGCTGGGGACAGGGGAACGGGGAGCTGTTTTTT. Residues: CASSWGQGNGELFF.

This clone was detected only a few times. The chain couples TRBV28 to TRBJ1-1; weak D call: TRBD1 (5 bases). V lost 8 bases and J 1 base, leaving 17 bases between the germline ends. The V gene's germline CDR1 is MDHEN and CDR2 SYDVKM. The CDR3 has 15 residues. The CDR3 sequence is CASEKGFQRNTEAFF. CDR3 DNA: TGTGCCAGCGAGAAGGGGTTTCAACGGAACACTGAAGCTTTCTTT.

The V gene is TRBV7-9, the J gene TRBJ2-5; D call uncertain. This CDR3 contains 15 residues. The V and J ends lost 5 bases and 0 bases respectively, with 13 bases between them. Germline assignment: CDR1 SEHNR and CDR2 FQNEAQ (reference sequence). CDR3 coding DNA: TGTGCCAGCAGCGCGGAACCCTGGTACCAAGAGACCCAGTACTTC. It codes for CASSAEPWYQETQYF.

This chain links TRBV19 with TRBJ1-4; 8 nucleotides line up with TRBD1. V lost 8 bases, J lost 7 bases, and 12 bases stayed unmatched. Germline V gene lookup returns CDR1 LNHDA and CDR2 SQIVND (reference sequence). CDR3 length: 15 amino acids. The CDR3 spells CASSPKGQGTEKLFF. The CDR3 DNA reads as TGTGCCAGTTCCCCTAAAGGACAGGGTACTGAAAAACTGTTTTTT.

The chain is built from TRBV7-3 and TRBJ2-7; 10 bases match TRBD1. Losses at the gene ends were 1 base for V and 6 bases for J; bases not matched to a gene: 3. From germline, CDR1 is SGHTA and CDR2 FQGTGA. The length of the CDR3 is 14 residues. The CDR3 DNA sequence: TGTGCCAGCAGCTTAATGGGGACAGGGGCCGAGCAGTACTTC. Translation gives CASSLMGTGAEQYF.

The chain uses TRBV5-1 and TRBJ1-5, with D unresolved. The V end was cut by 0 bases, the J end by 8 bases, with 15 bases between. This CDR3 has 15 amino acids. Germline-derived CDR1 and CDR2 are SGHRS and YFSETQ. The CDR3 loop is CASSLGTTSHEPQHF. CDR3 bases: TGCGCCAGCAGCTTGGGAACGACTAGTCATGAGCCCCAGCATTTT.

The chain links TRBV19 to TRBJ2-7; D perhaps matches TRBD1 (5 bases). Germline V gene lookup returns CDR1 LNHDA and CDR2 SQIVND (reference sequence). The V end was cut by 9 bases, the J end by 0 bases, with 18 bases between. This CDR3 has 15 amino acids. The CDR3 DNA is TGTGCCAGCCGTCCAGGGCAGGCTAGCTCCTACGAGCAGTACTTC. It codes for CASRPGQASSYEQYF.

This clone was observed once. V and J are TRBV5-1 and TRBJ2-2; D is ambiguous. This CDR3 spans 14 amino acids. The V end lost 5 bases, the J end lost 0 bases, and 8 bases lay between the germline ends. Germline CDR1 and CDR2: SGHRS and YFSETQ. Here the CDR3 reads CASRTAANTGELFF. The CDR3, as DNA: TGCGCCAGCAGGACTGCTGCGAACACCGGGGAGCTGTTTTTT.

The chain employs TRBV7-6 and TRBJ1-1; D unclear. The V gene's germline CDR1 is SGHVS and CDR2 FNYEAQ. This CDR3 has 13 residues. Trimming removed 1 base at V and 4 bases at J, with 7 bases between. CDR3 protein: CASSLVGATEAFF. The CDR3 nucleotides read TGTGCCAGCAGCTTAGTGGGCGCCACTGAAGCTTTCTTT.

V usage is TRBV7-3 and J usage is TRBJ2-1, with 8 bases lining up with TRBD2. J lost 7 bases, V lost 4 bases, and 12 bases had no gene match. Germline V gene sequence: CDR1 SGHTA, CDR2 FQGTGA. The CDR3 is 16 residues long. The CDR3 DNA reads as TGTGCCAGCAGCTCTCATAGCGGGGCTGGGGAAAATGAGCAGTTCTTC. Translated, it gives CASSSHSGAGENEQFF.

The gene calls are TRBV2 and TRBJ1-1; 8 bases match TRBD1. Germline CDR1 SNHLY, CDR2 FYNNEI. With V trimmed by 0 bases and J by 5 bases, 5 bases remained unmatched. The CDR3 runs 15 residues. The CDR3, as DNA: TGTGCCAGCAGTGAAGCTCCAGGGGGCTGGACTGAAGCTTTCTTT. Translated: CASSEAPGGWTEAFF.

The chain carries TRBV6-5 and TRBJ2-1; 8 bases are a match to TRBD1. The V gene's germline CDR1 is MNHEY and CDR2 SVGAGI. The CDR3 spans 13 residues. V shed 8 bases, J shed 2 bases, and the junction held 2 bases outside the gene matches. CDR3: CASSRGPYNEQFF. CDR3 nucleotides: TGTGCCAGCTCCAGGGGGCCCTACAATGAGCAGTTCTTC.